The source of this T cell receptor (beta chain) is a study of OX40 agonist ivuxolimab in advanced cancers. Study details: At 65% to 85% male, the cohort had a mean age of approximately 60 years, ranging from about 20 to 79. People who had prior anti-PD-1, anti-PD-L1 or anti-CTLA-4 therapy could take part, and approximately 43% had some. Study-wide results and limits: Antigen specificity remained undetermined for the expanded peripheral T cells.

Produced via immunoSEQ multiplex PCR; TCRdb's table is partial and in-frame only. The profile shows 70,000 to 75,000 clones, around 80% of them singletons. Details on this clone: Its antigen remains unidentified.

V lost 1 base and J lost 4; bases outside the gene matches: 7. In germline, CDR1 is MGHRA, CDR2 YSYEKL. The length of the CDR3 is 16 residues. The TCR comes from an adult with an advanced solid tumor such as melanoma, head and neck, liver or kidney cancer. The J gene is TRBJ2-3, the V gene TRBV4-1; TRBD2 matches at 8 bases. Sequencing was performed on CD4+ or CD8+ T cells sorted from blood, taken in a trial of the OX40 agonist ivuxolimab. The CDR3 loop is CASSQGTSGGADTQYF. DNA for the CDR3: TGCGCCAGCAGCCAAGGTACAAGCGGGGGTGCAGATACGCAGTATTTT.